Sequencing of this TCR beta chain was carried out in a study of OX40 agonist ivuxolimab in advanced cancers. About the investigation overall: Ivuxolimab, which targeted the costimulatory receptor OX40 (CD134), was an agonistic, fully human IgG2 monoclonal antibody. Intravenous ivuxolimab was administered to patients every 2 weeks at six dose levels: 0.01, 0.1, 0.3, 1.5, 3 and 10 mg/kg. Among the roughly 54 dose-escalation patients, around 19 had hepatocellular carcinoma, 15 melanoma, 9 renal cell carcinoma and 9 head and neck cancer. In the dose-escalation cohort, approximately 82% of patients were male, and the mean age was around 60 years, with a range of about 23 to 85. Patients were allowed to have had prior anti-PD-1, anti-PD-L1 or anti-CTLA-4 therapy, and more than 35% of the dose-escalation patients had been treated with checkpoint inhibitors. Partial responses occurred in three dose-escalation patients: two with cutaneous melanoma and one with hepatocellular carcinoma. Peripheral TCRbeta sequencing aimed to test whether ivuxolimab altered TCR sequence diversity and caused clonal T-cell expansion. The monotherapy dose-escalation portion (N of about 50 patients) of the phase I ivuxolimab trial is reported in the paper.

Broader findings and caveats from the paper: At doses from 0.1 to 3.0 mg/kg, clonal expansion was seen in both CD4+ and CD8+ blood T cells between baseline and week 6. Low levels of normalized T-cell clonal expansion were also seen in some patients who did not respond. After ivuxolimab, expanded clones were on average more numerous among CD8+ T cells than among CD4+ T cells. In partial responders in the 0.1-3.0 mg/kg groups, normalized peripheral clonal expansion was found to be among the lowest, especially among CD8+ T cells. Antigen specificity was not determined for the clonally expanded peripheral T cells.

Patients with autoimmune disease history or receiving systemic immunosuppression were excluded from the trial. Peripheral blood for TCR sequencing was collected from all dose cohorts at baseline, on cycle 4 day 1, and on cycle 7 day 1. The samples were drawn from a first-in-human, open-label, multicenter phase I dose-escalation trial of ivuxolimab. Adults with locally advanced or metastatic melanoma, renal cell, hepatocellular, or head and neck squamous cell carcinoma were enrolled in the trial. CD4+ and CD8+ T cells were sorted separately from peripheral blood before TCR sequencing. Per the germline V gene (reference sequence), GTSNPN is the CDR1 and SVGIG is the CDR2. V trim: 0 bases; J trim: 4 bases; unmatched bases: 11. From its cysteine to its phenylalanine, the CDR3 spans 16 amino acids. Only the CDR3 part of the read is kept: 48 bases, read in frame from the first base. To sequence the TCRbeta CDR3 region, genomic DNA was isolated from the sorted cells. The immunoSEQ Assay was used to sequence the TCRbeta CDR3 regions. TCRdb obtained this table from immuneACCESS and retained in-frame rearrangements with V and J assigned. These tables miss some clones; where compared with another copy, unresolved V genes account for less than half of the shortfall, and the remainder is unexplained. In this sample the table shows 52,000 or so clones, approximately 82% of which occur a single time. 3% to 4% of the sample lies in the top ten.

This clone appeared a few times. The antigen this receptor binds is unknown. No base-level quality is on record; no much larger clone is a single base apart. The material was CD4+ or CD8+ T cells sorted from blood, obtained in a trial of the OX40 agonist ivuxolimab. The chain employs TRBV30 and TRBJ1-2; 7 bases in between match TRBD1. The clonotype was recovered from an adult with an advanced solid tumor such as melanoma, head and neck, liver or kidney cancer. The DNA sequence follows: TGTGCCTGGAGTGTACGAAGGACAGGAGGACTCTATGGCTACACCTTC. It translates as CAWSVRRTGGLYGYTF.